This TCR beta chain was captured in a study of CD8 T cells in ankylosing spondylitis. Study-wide results and caveats: Clones tied to disease were said to be significantly enriched in matched ankylosing spondylitis synovial fluid.

CDR1 and CDR2 from the germline V gene are SGDLS and YYNGEE. Trimming cost V 2 bases and J 5 bases, with 14 bases left between them. The CDR3 covers 14 residues. This clonotype was recorded many times. Antigen unknown. A single record per CDR3 protein comes from TCRdb applying MiXCR to the 5' RACE reads. The sample includes tens of thousands of distinct CDR3 sequences, over 3.5% seen only once; the top ten take approximately 4%. This TCR was recovered from a female donor with ankylosing spondylitis or in good health (not recorded which). J is TRBJ2-7 and V is TRBV9, with D maybe TRBD2 (5 bases). The sample was blood, either unsorted or a sorted T cell fraction (not recorded which). CDR3: CASSVDSGNDEQYF. CDR3 DNA sequence: TGTGCCAGCAGCGTCGACTCGGGAAACGACGAGCAGTACTTC.